The 4 T cell receptor beta chains below all came from one sample that was sequenced in a study of CD8+ T cells in alopecia areata. The sequencing template was cDNA reverse transcribed from extracted RNA. Using immunoSEQ multiplex PCR, the repertoire was profiled, and TCRdb retains in-frame clones only, with some absent. Of approximately 200,000 clones in the sample, approximately 45% are singletons; the top ten hold roughly 2.6%. As to treatment: oral pan-JAK inhibitor, 5-10 mg twice daily. The specimen was CD4+ T cells sorted from blood, collected around week 37, from a patient treated with tofacitinib. All receptors come from a human donor with alopecia areata.

The chain combines TRBV4-2 with TRBJ2-6, with a possible D match to TRBD1 (6 bases). Per germline, CDR1 LGHNA and CDR2 YNFKEQ. Trimming stripped 4 bases from V and 4 bases from J, with 26 bases between. This CDR3 comprises 20 residues. As DNA, the CDR3 is TGTGCCAGCAGCCTAAATCCAGGGGCGACTGAGGGGCAAGGGGCCAACGTCCTGACTTTC. It translates to CASSLNPGATEGQGANVLTF.

The chain uses TRBV6-5 and TRBJ2-5; TRBD2 might be the D (5 bases). The J call may be faulty, since TRBJ2-7 better matches the DNA end. There are 15 residues in the CDR3. The V gene's germline CDR1 is MNHEY and CDR2 SVGAGI. The CDR3 bases are TGTGCCAGCAGTCCAAGTCCGCGGGCTAACTACGAGCAGTACTTC. Protein sequence: CASSPSPRANYEQYF.

The chain is built from TRBV30 and TRBJ1-3, with D unresolved. Trimming cost V 2 bases and J 0 bases, with 14 bases left between them. The V gene's germline CDR1 is GTSNPN and CDR2 SVGIG (reference sequence). This CDR3 has 16 amino acids. DNA for the CDR3: TGTGCCTGGAGTCCCAGGACGGGTAGCTCTGGAAACACCATATATTTT. This encodes CAWSPRTGSSGNTIYF.

The CDR3 bases are TGTGCCAGCAGCACTTGGACTAGCGGGAGATTGCCAGATACGCAGTATTTT. As protein: CASSTWTSGRLPDTQYF. The rearrangement uses TRBV21-1 and TRBJ2-3; TRBD2 is taken as the D call from the table, unchecked against the DNA. TRBV21-1 constitutes a pseudogene. This CDR3 is 17 amino acids long.